What follows is one TCR beta chain and its context. Its specific antigen is unknown. It has no much larger one-base neighbor in the sample; base qualities were not kept. The sample is drawn from a study of shared clonotypes between healthy human individuals (TCRdb year 2020). At the level of the whole study: A few men and two women, aged 18 to 49 years, made up the cohort. For each donor, three plates each were used for CD4 naive and CD4 memory, two plates were used for CD8 naive, and one plate was used for CD8 memory. To estimate repertoire size and how much clonotype sharing occurs between individuals, the study deeply sequenced the blood TCR repertoires of about five healthy adults. Different laboratories and diverse techniques were used to prepare libraries and sequence TCR repertoires, to increase sequencing depth and limit assay-specific biases. Leukapheresis yielded between about 0.85 and 10 billion PBMCs per donor.

CD8 naive samples were obtained by positive selection for CCR7 among CD45RO-negative cells, yielding a CD45RA+CCR7+ population from which TemRA cells were excluded. The donors were healthy, HIV-negative adults with no recently reported acute infections or vaccinations. Every donor was a Caucasian adult living in Nashville, Tennessee, USA. After blood collection by leukapheresis, PBMCs were isolated using Ficoll-Histopaque density gradient centrifugation and then cryopreserved in the vapor phase of liquid nitrogen. Analytical flow cytometry was used to check the purity and quantity of each magnetically sorted T cell population. Genomic DNA was isolated from each sorted fraction and quantified by UV absorbance on a Nanodrop 2000c. What the study reported, not specific to this receptor: Naive subsets generally had larger estimated clonotype richness than memory subsets did. Pairwise subsampling indicated that sequencing depth was expected to affect the degree of clonotype sharing among donors. About 5% of naive CD4, 3.5% of naive CD8, approximately 2% of memory CD4, and 0.35% to 0.5% of memory CD8 clonotypes were shared across several donors. Even with the large sequencing depth, rarefaction of the sorted-subset datasets indicated that sequencing was incomplete. Higher generation probabilities were observed for clonotypes shared by all four sorted-subset donors than for non-shared clonotypes. Because the study included only a small number of donors, the genetic and exposure-history diversity represented was limited. Only blood was sampled, and tissue TCR repertoires likely differ from those in blood.

In the germline V gene (reference sequence), CDR1 corresponds to LNHDA and CDR2 to SQIVND. From the cysteine through the phenylalanine, the CDR3 covers 14 amino acids. Kept here is only the CDR3 DNA, which spans 42 bases and is read in frame from base 1. V sheds 6 bases and J sheds 0 bases, leaving 11 bases between their ends. Using the deep immunoSEQ assay, multiplex PCR amplified TCR CDR3 regions from genomic DNA. Extracted genomic DNA from each cell subset was distributed evenly across all wells of several immunoSEQ 96-well plates, and each plate was treated as a replicate. For sorted subsets, around 200 ng genomic DNA, equal to 30,000 to 35,000 T cell genomes, was loaded into each replicate PCR. Purified libraries were measured with a Qubit 3.0 fluorometer, size-checked on a Bioanalyzer 2100, and measured again with the KAPA Library Quantification kit. Every immunoSEQ 96-well plate was sequenced on a separate single-read 150-cycle Illumina NextSeq 550 flow cell. The paper's processing steps were these. The immunoSEQ output contained only junctional sequences without quality scores, so filtering could not match that applied to full-length reads. To assign V/J genes and CDR3, sequences were annotated using PyIR, a Python wrapper for IgBLAST v1.9, with IMGT germline references. Reads with weak V/J assignments (E-value above 1e-6), missing CDR3, stop codons, out-of-frame junctions, or ambiguous translated residues were removed. V3J clonotypes were defined by identical inferred V gene, J gene, and CDR3 amino acid sequence. Percentage overlap between repertoires was computed as shared unique clonotypes divided by the size of the smaller repertoire. Richness of each repertoire was evaluated using RTK rarefaction, the Chao1 estimator, and Recon v2.1 estimates of unobserved clonotypes. OLGA was used to compute generation probabilities for all TCRbeta clonotypes that the gDNA method yielded from a handful of donors. The clones in this table, taken by TCRdb from immuneACCESS, are in-frame only. Not every clone is retained; where verified, under half of the shortfall comes from an unresolved V gene, and the cause of the rest is unknown. The V and J calls and the clone size are those of that table, but D and trimming were determined from the DNA. The sample table contains about 590,000 clones; only one count was recorded for roughly 95% of them. Of the sample, over 0.09% is held by the ten largest clones.

The rearrangement combines TRBV19 with TRBJ1-2, with the D gene too uncertain to name. The receptor was isolated from a woman aged 25 to 39 in good health. Sequences were obtained from naive CD8+ T cells sorted from blood. The label giving this sample's cell subset or site can be read as: CD45RA+CCR7+. The encoded CDR3 is CASSSGRTNYGYTF. DNA sequence: TGTGCCAGTAGCTCCGGACGGACTAACTATGGCTACACCTTC.